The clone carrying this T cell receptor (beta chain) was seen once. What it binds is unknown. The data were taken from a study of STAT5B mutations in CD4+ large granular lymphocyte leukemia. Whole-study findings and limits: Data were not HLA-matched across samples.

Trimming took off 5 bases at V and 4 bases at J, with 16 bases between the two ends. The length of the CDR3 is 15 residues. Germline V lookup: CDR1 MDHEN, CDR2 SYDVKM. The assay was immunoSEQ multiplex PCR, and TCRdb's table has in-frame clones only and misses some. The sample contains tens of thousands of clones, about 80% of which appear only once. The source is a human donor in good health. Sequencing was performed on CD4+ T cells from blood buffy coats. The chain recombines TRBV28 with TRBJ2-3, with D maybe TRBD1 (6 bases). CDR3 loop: CASSGGRANSDTQYF. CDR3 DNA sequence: TGTGCCAGCAGTGGGGGCCGTGCAAATTCAGATACGCAGTATTTT.